This TCR beta chain emerged from a study of radiotherapy plus CTLA-4 blockade in lung cancer. Study-level points and caveats: Radiotherapy was combined with ipilimumab, and tumor-derived TCR clones then expanded in blood. Dynamics of early blood T cell clones, together with interferon-beta, were reportedly the best predictors of response.

Ipilimumab-mediated CTLA-4 blockade plus focal radiation was given to patients having chemo-refractory metastatic non-small-cell lung cancer. As to this clone: Antigen: not known.

Germline CDR1 and CDR2: LGHNA and YSLEER. V lost 1 base and J lost 5; bases outside the gene matches: 5. The CDR3 spans 15 residues. The data were produced by immunoSEQ multiplex PCR, yet TCRdb's version contains in-frame clones alone and is incomplete. This sample carries about 48,000 clones, 86% of them seen once, and the ten largest clones take around 17%. The chain links TRBV4-3 to TRBJ1-5; TRBD1 agrees at 7 bases. The TCR comes from a human donor with non-small cell lung cancer that progressed on radiotherapy plus ipilimumab. Some clones in this sample may be carry-over from other donors' samples. Sequences were derived from peripheral blood, sampled from a patient treated with radiotherapy plus ipilimumab. The CDR3 sequence: CASSQVLTGDQPQHF. In DNA form, the CDR3 reads TGCGCCAGCAGCCAAGTCCTAACAGGGGATCAGCCCCAGCATTTT.